Below are 11 T cell receptor beta chains sequenced from a single sample in a study of shared clonotypes between healthy human individuals. Selected positively for CCR7 and CD45RO-negative, naive CD8 cells excluded terminally differentiated effector memory CD45RA+ cells. Profiled with immunoSEQ multiplex PCR; TCRdb holds only in-frame clones, not every one. This table holds around 1.9 million clones, roughly 91% found once. Sequencing was carried out using naive CD8+ T cells from PBMCs. These receptors came from a man between 18 and 35 years old in good health. Some clones in this sample may be carry-over from other donors' samples.

This clone was seen only once. The chain carries TRBV7-9 and TRBJ2-2; D gene ambiguous. This CDR3 spans 12 amino acids. Trimming cost V 11 bases and J 3 bases, with 10 bases left between them. Germline V gives CDR1 SEHNR, CDR2 FQNEAQ (reference sequence). The CDR3 DNA follows: TGTGCCGACGGCGGTTACACCGGGGAGCTGTTTTTT. As protein: CADGGYTGELFF.

This clone was seen just once. This chain links TRBV5-1 with TRBJ2-5; perhaps TRBD1 as D (6 bases). The V gene lost 4 bases and the J gene lost 2 bases, with 9 bases spanning the gap. Germline V gives CDR1 SGHRS, CDR2 YFSETQ. This CDR3 region has 13 residues. CDR3 in DNA: TGCGCCAGCAGCGGGGACATGCAAGAGACCCAGTACTTC. Its protein product is CASSGDMQETQYF.

The gene calls are TRBV5-1 and TRBJ1-2, with D maybe TRBD1 (5 bases). The CDR3 consists of 11 residues. Trimming took 7 bases from V and 8 from J, leaving 12 bases between them. Germline V gene sequence: CDR1 SGHRS, CDR2 YFSETQ. DNA of the CDR3: TGCGCCAGCTGGGGGGGAGCCGGCTACACCTTC. It is translated as CASWGGAGYTF.

The rearrangement uses TRBV5-1 and TRBJ1-2; TRBD1 might be the D (6 bases). The V end was cut by 0 bases, the J end by 6 bases, with 15 bases between. Looked up from germline, CDR1 is SGHRS and CDR2 is YFSETQ. The CDR3 sequence is 15 residues long. In nucleotides, the CDR3 is TGCGCCAGCAGCTTGGTCTCCAGGGGAGTCGATGGCTACACCTTC. The encoded protein is CASSLVSRGVDGYTF.

Worth noting for this clone: The same CDR3 can be traced to other DNA sequences in this sample. The rearrangement joins TRBV27 to TRBJ2-1; D is undetermined. Trimming took 2 bases from V and 6 from J, leaving 5 bases between them. The CDR3 runs 12 residues. Germline V gene data show CDR1 as MNHEY and CDR2 as SMNVEV (reference sequence). The CDR3 loop is CASSLGPNEQFF. CDR3 sequence (DNA): TGTGCCAGCAGTTTAGGGCCCAATGAGCAGTTCTTC.

J is TRBJ2-6 and V is TRBV10-3; TRBD1 matches at 9 bases. V shed 9 bases and J 1 base; nucleotides not matched to a gene: 10. The CDR3 has 17 residues. Germline CDR1 is ENHRY and CDR2 is SYGVKD. The CDR3 region has the DNA TGTGCCATAGCCGAACAGGGGGCGAGTTCTGGGGCCAACGTCCTGACTTTC. Residues: CAIAEQGASSGANVLTF.

The rearrangement uses TRBV5-4 and TRBJ1-1; tentatively, D is TRBD1 (5 bases). Trimming shortened V by 3 bases and J by 5 bases, and 11 bases separated the two germline ends. This CDR3 region has 13 residues. Germline loops: CDR1 SGHNT, CDR2 YYREEE (reference sequence). DNA for the CDR3: TGTGCCAGCAGCTGGGGCAGGGAGACTGAAGCTTTCTTT. As protein: CASSWGRETEAFF.

The chain is built from TRBV29-1 and TRBJ2-7, with 8 nucleotides matching TRBD2. Germline CDR1 and CDR2: SQVTM and ANQGSEA. The ends lost 7 bases at V and 2 bases at J; junction bases unmatched: 7. The CDR3 loop spans 13 amino acids. The CDR3 DNA follows: TGCAGCGCCCGGGGGGGGGTTGCCTACGAGCAGTACTTC. Protein product: CSARGGVAYEQYF.

CDR3 bases: TGTGCCATCGGCCGGGACAGAGGGCCTGATGAGCAGTTCTTC. This sequence encodes CAIGRDRGPDEQFF. V gene TRBV10-3 combines with J gene TRBJ2-1, with 7 nucleotides matching TRBD1. J was trimmed by 8 bases and V by 8 bases; bases with no gene match: 12. Germline loops: CDR1 ENHRY, CDR2 SYGVKD. The CDR3 length is 14 residues.

This clone was recorded a few times. The rearrangement uses TRBV19 and TRBJ1-1; TRBD1 agrees at 10 bases. The CDR3 runs 12 residues. Germline lookup yields CDR1 LNHDA and CDR2 SQIVND (reference sequence). V shed 11 bases, J shed 5 bases, and the junction held 5 bases outside the gene matches. CDR3 bases: TGTGCCGTAAGGACAGGGGGGACTGAAGCTTTCTTT. Translating gives CAVRTGGTEAFF.

This rearrangement joins TRBV4-1 to TRBJ1-1, with 7 bases matching TRBD1. The CDR3 has 14 residues. Germline lookup yields CDR1 MGHRA and CDR2 YSYEKL. V trimming: 4 bases; J trimming: 3 bases; junction bases outside the gene matches: 5. The CDR3 spells CASSLGTAHTEAFF. CDR3 bases: TGCGCCAGCAGCCTTGGGACAGCTCACACTGAAGCTTTCTTT.